These 27 T cell receptor beta chains came from one sample sequenced in a study of breast tumors, draining lymph nodes, adjacent tissues. TCRdb fed the multiplex PCR reads into MiXCR, producing one record per CDR3 protein. This table holds some 170,000 distinct CDR3 sequences, around a third found once. Axillary draining lymph nodes of breast cancer patients supplied the node samples. Sample: axillary lymph node tissue. These receptor sequences come from a female donor with breast cancer. Some clones in this sample may be carry-over from other donors' samples.

Remarks on this clonotype: A much larger clone differs from this one at a single base, so this may be a read error. The V call is TRBV12-3 or TRBV12-4, the J call TRBJ2-2, with 10 bases aligning to TRBD1. The CDR3 has 15 residues. J lost 7 bases, V lost 3 bases, and 5 bases had no gene match. Written as DNA, the CDR3 is TGTGCCAGCAGTTTCGGGACAGGGGACGTCGGGGAGCTGTTTTTT. The encoded protein is CASSFGTGDVGELFF.

This clonotype has only a few counts. This could be a read error, since a much larger clone is one nucleotide away. This sequence joins TRBV19 and TRBJ2-5, with 12 bases matching TRBD2. Germline V gene sequence: CDR1 LNHDA, CDR2 SQIVND (reference sequence). The CDR3 sequence is 17 residues long. CDR3: CASSSLAGGGLQETQSF. The DNA of the CDR3 is TGTGCCAGTAGTAGCCTAGCGGGAGGGGGACTCCAAGAGACCCAGTCCTTC.

This clonotype was found many times. This chain connects TRBV20-1 to TRBJ2-5; tentatively, D is TRBD2 (6 bases). Germline-derived CDR1 and CDR2 are DFQATT and SNEGSKA (reference sequence). The CDR3 covers 12 residues. V was shortened by 3 bases and J by 5 bases, with 10 bases between the two germline ends. The CDR3 nucleotides are TGCAGTGCTAGCGGGGGTGCCGAGACCCAGTACTTC. Protein sequence: CSASGGAETQYF.

This sequence joins TRBV9 and TRBJ1-3; 7 bases align to TRBD1. The junction had 7 bases not matched to a gene; V was cut back by 4 bases and J by 3 bases. Per germline, CDR1 SGDLS and CDR2 YYNGEE. CDR3 length: 15 amino acids. The CDR3 loop reads CASSPRQGGGNTIYF. The CDR3 bases are TGTGCCAGCAGCCCTCGACAGGGAGGTGGAAACACCATATATTTT.

The chain links TRBV11-2 to TRBJ2-3, with 10 bases that match TRBD1. Trimming removed 5 bases from V and 2 bases from J; junction bases left unmatched: 4. In germline, CDR1 is SGHAT, CDR2 FQNNGV. The length of the CDR3 is 15 residues. The CDR3 sequence: CASSLGQGDTDTQYF. DNA for the CDR3: TGTGCCAGCAGCCTCGGACAGGGGGACACAGATACGCAGTATTTT.

This clonotype was found a few times. A much larger clone differs by one base, so this may be a read error. This rearrangement joins TRBV29-1 to TRBJ2-3, with 9 bases identical to TRBD1. Per germline, CDR1 SQVTM and CDR2 ANQGSEA. The CDR3 spans 11 residues. The CDR3 spells CGVELGQGKYF. As DNA, the CDR3 is TGCGGCGTTGAACTCGGACAGGGGAAGTATTTT.

Remarks on this clonotype: Since a much larger clone is just one base distant, this may be a read error. V is TRBV5-1 and J is TRBJ2-1; perhaps TRBD2 as D (6 bases). CDR3 size: 14 residues. The germline gives CDR1 SGHRS, CDR2 YFSETQ. In DNA form, the CDR3 reads TGTGCCGGCAGCCAAGAAGGACTATACAATGAGCAGTTCTTC. Translating gives CAGSQEGLYNEQFF.

Concerning this clonotype: This may be a read error, as it is one base from a much larger clone. The genes are TRBV5-6 and TRBJ2-7; D remains ambiguous. The germline V and J ends were trimmed by 2 bases and 6 bases, with 12 bases remaining between them. The CDR3 is made up of 13 amino acids. Germline CDR1 and CDR2: SGHDT and YYEEEE. CDR3 region: CASSFGQSAEQYF. For the CDR3, the DNA is TGTGCCAGCAGCTTCGGGCAGTCGGCCGAGCAGTACTTC.

This clonotype came up a few times. One base away lies a much larger clone, so this may be a sequencing read error. The chain links TRBV20-1 to TRBJ2-5, with 8 nucleotides matching TRBD1. The CDR3 has 17 amino acids. Germline CDR1 and CDR2: DFQATT and SNEGSKA (reference sequence). Trimming removed 2 bases from V and 5 bases from J; junction bases left unmatched: 16. CDR3 bases: TGCAGTGCTAGAAAATTCTTTGGACAGGGATGGGATGAGACCCAGTACTTC. Translated: CSARKFFGQGWDETQYF.

This clonotype was seen at least ten times. The chain combines TRBV5-1 with TRBJ2-5, with 7 bases that match TRBD2. With V trimmed by 7 bases and J by 0 bases, 6 bases remained unmatched. Germline CDR1 and CDR2: SGHRS and YFSETQ. This CDR3 has 14 amino acids. Here the CDR3 reads CASRGEMYQETQYF. CDR3 in DNA: TGCGCCAGCCGGGGGGAGATGTACCAAGAGACCCAGTACTTC. The full variable domain, in which reference TRBV5-1 and TRBJ2-5 provide the parts outside the CDR3, is KAGVTQTPRYLIKTRGQQVTLSCSPISGHRSVSWYQQTPGQGLQFLFEYFSETQRNKGNFPGRFSGRQFSNSRSEMNVSTLELGDSALYLCASRGEMYQETQYFGPGTRLLVL.

In its sample, this clonotype was seen many times. This chain connects TRBV6-5 to TRBJ2-7, with D possibly being TRBD2 (5 bases). CDR1 is MNHEY, CDR2 SVGAGI, per germline. The CDR3 loop spans 15 amino acids. Deletions cut 6 bases from V and 3 bases from J, with 18 bases between. The CDR3 spells CASSRYQEASYEQYF. The CDR3 bases are TGTGCCAGCAGCCGCTACCAGGAGGCCAGCTACGAGCAGTACTTC.

This sequence joins TRBV5-1 and TRBJ2-7; D may match TRBD1 or TRBD2 (5 bases each). The germline CDR1 and CDR2 sequences are SGHRS and YFSETQ. V was cut by 0 bases and J by 7 bases, with 14 bases left in between. The CDR3 has 14 amino acids. This CDR3 is CASSLEAGSGEQYF. The CDR3 nucleotides read TGCGCCAGCAGCTTGGAGGCAGGGTCGGGGGAGCAGTACTTC.

At least ten counts were recorded for this clonotype. The chain has TRBV7-2 and TRBJ1-6; 7 bases match TRBD1. Germline values: CDR1 SGHTA, CDR2 FQGNSA. The V segment lost 0 bases and the J segment 6 bases; nucleotides outside the gene matches: 14. This CDR3 has 19 amino acids. The DNA for the CDR3 is TGTGCCAGCAGCTTAGCGCTTTTAAGGGGGCGGTCGAGTAATTCACCCCTCCACTTT. It translates to CASSLALLRGRSSNSPLHF.

Concerning this clonotype: The junction differs from germline at one of its ends, possibly a read error. The rearrangement joins TRBV7-9 to TRBJ2-5; D perhaps matches TRBD2 (7 bases). Germline V gene sequence: CDR1 SEHNR, CDR2 FQNEAQ (reference sequence). This CDR3 spans 15 amino acids. In DNA, the CDR3 is TGTGCCGGCAGCTTTACGGGGGGCGTGGAAGAGACCCAGTACTTC. It codes for CAGSFTGGVEETQYF.

This clonotype came up many times. V gene TRBV7-2 combines with J gene TRBJ2-5; D unresolved. With 5 bases removed from V and 0 bases from J, the gap between germline ends came to 4 bases. Germline assignment: CDR1 SGHTA and CDR2 FQGNSA. CDR3 length: 12 amino acids. CDR3 region: CASSKNQETQYF. In nucleotides, the CDR3 is TGTGCCAGCAGCAAGAACCAAGAGACCCAGTACTTC.

A word on this clonotype: A much larger clone differs from this one at a single base, so this may be a read error. V usage is TRBV28 and J usage is TRBJ1-2; D is ambiguous. Germline lookup yields CDR1 MDHEN and CDR2 SYDVKM. CDR3 length: 11 amino acids. Trimming left V 11 bases short and J 2 bases short, with 9 bases between. The CDR3 nucleotides read TGTGCCGGCATGAGGAACTATGGCTACACCTTC. Translated: CAGMRNYGYTF.

V is TRBV6-2 or TRBV6-3 and J is TRBJ2-1, with 8 nucleotides matching TRBD2. This CDR3 has 14 residues. V lost 5 bases and J lost 7; bases outside the gene matches: 7. In germline, CDR1 is MNHEY, CDR2 SVGEGT. The CDR3 bases are TGTGCCAGCAGTCACGGGGGGGCAGGGAATGAGCAGTTCTTC. Residues: CASSHGGAGNEQFF.

The genes are TRBV20-1 and TRBJ2-2, with a possible D match to TRBD1 (6 bases). Germline lookup yields CDR1 DFQATT and CDR2 SNEGSKA (reference sequence). The CDR3 loop spans 13 amino acids. Trimming cost V 1 base and J 7 bases, with 10 bases left between them. In DNA, the CDR3 is TGCAGTGCTAGAGTCAGGGACAACGGGGAGCTGTTTTTT. Its translation is CSARVRDNGELFF.

This clonotype was observed many times. The chain uses TRBV5-6 and TRBJ2-7; D gene uncertain. The CDR3 totals 14 residues. Germline loops: CDR1 SGHDT, CDR2 YYEEEE. Trimming cost V 0 bases and J 0 bases, with 7 bases left between them. CDR3 nucleotides: TGTGCCAGCAGCTTGGGGGTGCCCTCCTACGAGCAGTACTTC. Translated, it gives CASSLGVPSYEQYF.

Remarks on this clonotype: A read error may produce the germline difference seen at one junction end. The chain employs TRBV20-1 and TRBJ1-2, with 7 bases fitting TRBD1. The CDR3 consists of 16 residues. Germline V lookup: CDR1 DFQATT, CDR2 SNEGSKA (reference sequence). CDR3 sequence: CSTRLFVIGDSYGYAF. In DNA form, the CDR3 reads TGCAGTACTAGGCTTTTCGTCATTGGGGACAGTTACGGCTACGCCTTC.

This clonotype was counted a few times. The chain has TRBV7-9 and TRBJ1-4; 7 bases fit TRBD1. The CDR3 length is 15 residues. V dropped 5 bases and J dropped 6; count of bases not matched to a gene: 9. The germline CDR1 and CDR2 sequences are SEHNR and FQNEAQ (reference sequence). Here the CDR3 DNA reads TGTGCCAGCAGCATCCGACAGGGATCGCATGAAAAACTGTTTTTT. This translates into CASSIRQGSHEKLFF.

This clonotype was counted only a few times. It may be a read error: a sequence one base away is much more abundant. The chain is built from TRBV5-1 and TRBJ2-7, with D perhaps TRBD1 or TRBD2 (5 bases each). The CDR3 loop spans 12 amino acids. Looked up from germline, CDR1 is SGHRS and CDR2 is YFSETQ. CDR3 nucleotide sequence: TGCGCCAGCAGCGTCGGGACCTACGAGCACTACTTC. Protein: CASSVGTYEHYF.

This clonotype was detected a few times. This sequence may be a read error, since a much larger clone differs from it by one base. The CDR3 protein is CASSVGVSLYEQSF. DNA of the CDR3: TGTGCCAGCAGCGTAGGCGTCTCCCTATACGAGCAGTCCTTC. The chain combines TRBV9 with TRBJ2-7; D is undetermined. Germline CDR1 SGDLS, CDR2 YYNGEE. This CDR3 region has 14 residues.

Regarding this clonotype: A much larger clone lies a single base off, so this may be a read error. Because the CDR3 is missing its conserved closing phenylalanine or tryptophan, this is likely a read error. V is TRBV5-1 and J is TRBJ2-7; D not certain. The CDR3 totals 15 residues. From germline, CDR1 is SGHRS and CDR2 YFSETQ. DNA for the CDR3: TGCGCCAGCAGCTTGGGACCCCCATACTCCAACGAGCAGTACCTC. It codes for CASSLGPPYSNEQYL.

The chain uses TRBV20-1 and TRBJ2-7; 11 bases align to TRBD2. Germline V gene data show CDR1 as DFQATT and CDR2 as SNEGSKA (reference sequence). The CDR3 is 14 residues long. This chain's CDR3 is CSAPPGTSGPEQYF. CDR3 DNA sequence: TGCAGCGCTCCTCCCGGGACTAGCGGTCCGGAGCAGTACTTC.

About this clonotype: Possible read error: a much larger clone is one base away. This chain uses TRBV6-1 with TRBJ2-3; weak D call: TRBD2 (6 bases). Trimming took off 5 bases at V and 0 bases at J, with 12 bases between the two ends. Per germline, CDR1 MNHNS and CDR2 SASEGT. CDR3 length: 15 residues. The DNA of the CDR3 is TGTGCCAGCAGTCAATGGGGGGACAGCACAGATACGCAGTATTTT. This codes for CASSQWGDSTDTQYF.

The gene calls are TRBV29-1 and TRBJ1-2; 11 nucleotides agree with TRBD1. V gave up 6 bases and J gave up 8 bases; unmatched junction bases: 11. The CDR3 contains 14 residues. Germline CDR1 SQVTM, CDR2 ANQGSEA. Here the CDR3 reads CSVSFGQGAWGYTF. The CDR3 DNA follows: TGCAGCGTATCTTTCGGACAGGGGGCGTGGGGCTACACCTTC. The full variable domain, its missing parts supplied by reference TRBV29-1 and TRBJ1-2, is SAVISQKPSRDICQRGTSLTIQCQVDSQVTMMFWYRQQPGQSLTLIATANQGSEATYESGFVIDKFPISRPNLTFSTLTVSNMSPEDSSIYLCSVSFGQGAWGYTFGSGTRLTVV.